Listed here are 5 T cell receptor beta chains from one sample, sequenced in a study of blood T cell repertoires in COVID-19. Generated by immunoSEQ multiplex PCR, the TCRdb table keeps only in-frame clones and is missing some. The sample has 300,000 to 350,000 clones; 85% to 90% are singletons. The sequencing input was peripheral blood. The origin of the receptors is a woman between 45 and 60 years old with COVID-19, enrolled during active disease.

The chain combines TRBV19 with TRBJ2-5; tentative D call: TRBD1 (5 bases). CDR1 is LNHDA, CDR2 SQIVND, per germline (reference sequence). The CDR3 spans 13 residues. V dropped 3 bases and J dropped 5 bases, with 10 bases sitting between them. The CDR3 loop reads CASSIAGLETQYF. Here the CDR3 DNA reads TGTGCCAGTAGTATCGCAGGGCTGGAGACCCAGTACTTC. Based on the CDR3 plus reference TRBV19 and TRBJ2-5, the full variable domain is DGGITQSPKYLFRKEGQNVTLSCEQNLNHDAMYWYRQDPGQGLRLIYYSQIVNDFQKGDIAEGYSVSREKKESFPLTVTSAQKNPTAFYLCASSIAGLETQYFGPGTRLLVL.

The chain couples TRBV11-3 to TRBJ1-5; TRBD1 matches at 9 bases. With V trimmed by 5 bases and J by 6 bases, 8 bases remained unmatched. Germline-derived CDR1 and CDR2 are SGHNT and YENEEA. CDR3 length: 15 residues. The CDR3 spells CASSAYRGRCQPQHF. CDR3 nucleotides: TGTGCCAGCAGCGCTTACAGGGGGCGATGTCAGCCCCAGCATTTT.

This clone was seen just once. This chain uses TRBV28 with TRBJ2-7, with TRBD2 identical over 11 bases. CDR3 length: 18 amino acids. CDR1 MDHEN and CDR2 SYDVKM come from the germline V gene. V dropped 4 bases and J dropped 0; count of bases not matched to a gene: 11. CDR3 DNA sequence: TGTGCCAGCAGTTCCTACCCCGGGACTAGCGGATACTCCTACGAGCAGTACTTC. Translated: CASSSYPGTSGYSYEQYF.

CDR3 DNA: TGTGCCAGTAGTTTGGGACCTTGGCAGGGGGCGACTTATAATTCACCCCTCCACTTT. Translation gives CASSLGPWQGATYNSPLHF. V and J are TRBV19 and TRBJ1-6, with 8 bases that match TRBD1. Trimming at V came to 5 bases and at J to 4 bases, leaving 16 bases not matched to a gene. Germline V gene sequence: CDR1 LNHDA, CDR2 SQIVND (reference sequence). CDR3 length: 19 amino acids. Supplemented by reference TRBV19 and TRBJ1-6, the full variable domain reads DGGITQSPKYLFRKEGQNVTLSCEQNLNHDAMYWYRQDPGQGLRLIYYSQIVNDFQKGDIAEGYSVSREKKESFPLTVTSAQKNPTAFYLCASSLGPWQGATYNSPLHFGNGTRLTVT.

The rearrangement links TRBV9 to TRBJ2-5; 7 nucleotides agree with TRBD1. Germline CDR1 is SGDLS and CDR2 is YYNGEE. The V gene end was trimmed by 3 bases and the J gene end by 3 bases; junction bases not matched to a gene: 8. CDR3 length: 15 residues. CDR3 sequence reads: CASSAIGQEEETQYF. The CDR3 bases are TGTGCCAGCAGCGCTATAGGACAGGAGGAAGAGACCCAGTACTTC.